This passage covers 2 T cell receptor beta chains from one sample sequenced in a study of blood T cell repertoires in COVID-19. Method: immunoSEQ multiplex PCR; TCRdb's copy keeps in-frame clones and lacks some. The data hold 150,000 to 200,000 clones, with approximately 89% observed a single time. Specimen: peripheral blood. Receptors originate from a man in his 70s with acute or convalescent COVID-19.

Only one count was recorded for this clone. The V and J genes are TRBV6-2 or TRBV6-3 and TRBJ1-2, with D perhaps TRBD1 (5 bases). V was pared by 2 bases and J by 6 bases, with 10 bases between. Germline V CDR1 and CDR2: MNHEY, SVGEGT. The CDR3 length is 13 residues. CDR3 sequence (DNA): TGTGCCAGCAGTTACGGCGGGGGGGATGGCTACACCTTC. Its translation: CASSYGGGDGYTF.

The genes are TRBV7-9 and TRBJ1-6, with D maybe TRBD1 (5 bases). In germline, CDR1 is SEHNR, CDR2 FQNEAQ (reference sequence). The V end lost 2 bases, the J end lost 5 bases, and 10 bases lay between the germline ends. The CDR3 contains 15 residues. CDR3: CASSLPGRDNSPLHF. The CDR3 DNA reads as TGTGCCAGCAGCTTACCAGGGAGGGATAATTCACCCCTCCACTTT.